Detailed here is one TCR beta chain. This record belongs to a study of T cell clusters in autoimmune cytopenias. TRB amplification used approximately 250 ng of peripheral blood genomic DNA. TRB rearrangements were amplified by touch-down multiplex PCR with mixed TRB-A/B primers. TCRdb reprocessed the multiplex PCR reads, keeping one entry per CDR3 protein, no DNA. This sample's table has under 14,000 distinct CDR3 sequences. Another study also made use of these data, one on T cell repertoires in aging, cancer and after chemotherapy.

Sequencing was performed on peripheral blood. This receptor was taken from a human donor in good health.

CDR3 residues: CASSQRPTGDGANVLTF. V gene TRBV4-1 combines with J gene TRBJ2-6; the D call from TCRdb, TRBD1, cannot be confirmed without DNA. The CDR3 has 17 residues. The germline V gene has CDR1 MGHRA and CDR2 YSYEKL.